This TCR beta chain came from a study of cytomegalovirus exposure and HLA in healthy donors. Overall study results and limits: Within the data, a cluster of highly shared sequence variants was likely a sequencing artifact.

A remark on this clone: No antigen is known for it.

It was with 60 Vbeta and 13 Jbeta primers that the PCR ran. Profiled with immunoSEQ multiplex PCR; TCRdb holds only in-frame clones, not every one. The sample has more than 130,000 clones, around 79% seen once; the top ten hold 2.5% to 3.5%. This CDR3 has 14 residues. Germline assignment: CDR1 SGHVS and CDR2 FNYEAQ. The J segment lost 15 bases and the V segment lost 1 base, leaving 7 bases of the junction unmatched. The sequence was collected from a male donor in good health and CMV-seronegative. The chain uses TRBV7-6 and TRBJ1-6; 9 positions match TRBD1. The source material was PBMCs. The CDR3 here is CASSLGDGTGHLHF. The CDR3 DNA reads as TGTGCCAGCAGCTTAGGTGATGGGACAGGGCACCTCCACTTT. Using reference TRBV7-6 and TRBJ1-6 for the parts outside the CDR3, the full variable domain is GAGVSQSPRYKVTKRGQDVALRCDPISGHVSLYWYRQALGQGPEFLTYFNYEAQQDKSGLPNDRFSAERPEGSISTLTIQRTEQRDSAMYRCASSLGDGTGHLHFGNGTRLTVT.